Below, 11 T cell receptor beta chains from the same sample are listed, as sequenced in a study of blood T cell repertoires in COVID-19 (dated by TCRdb to the early 2020s). Receptor amplification or capture employed the immunoSEQ multiplex PCR assay. In its TCRdb copy, this immuneACCESS table keeps in-frame sequences only and misses some clones. Where compared with another copy, unresolved V genes explain less than half of these, and the others have no known cause. The sample yields approximately 210,000 clones; around 81% were counted once. The ten largest clones represent around 9% of the sample. Sequenced: PBMCs or T cells enriched from blood (not recorded which). The origin of the receptors is a woman in her 50s with acute COVID-19.

J is TRBJ2-3 and V is TRBV4-2, with 8 bases lining up with TRBD2. This CDR3 is 16 amino acids long. The germline V gene has CDR1 LGHNA and CDR2 YNFKEQ. V gave up 4 bases and J gave up 4 bases; unmatched junction bases: 10. The CDR3 bases are TGTGCCAGCAGCCTAGGGGGAGCGGGAGACGCAGATACGCAGTATTTT. Translated, it gives CASSLGGAGDADTQYF.

This clone was picked up one time. This sequence joins TRBV6-5 and TRBJ1-1; 8 positions match TRBD1. The CDR3 extends over 14 amino acids. The V gene's germline CDR1 is MNHEY and CDR2 SVGAGI. V was pared by 6 bases and J by 4 bases, with 7 bases of the junction left unmatched. The CDR3 is CASSLGQGGTEAFF. The CDR3 bases are TGTGCCAGCAGCCTAGGACAGGGCGGCACTGAAGCTTTCTTT.

This rearrangement joins TRBV19 to TRBJ1-5; no firm D call. With 7 bases removed from V and 0 bases from J, the gap between germline ends came to 13 bases. This CDR3 has 15 residues. Germline V gene sequence: CDR1 LNHDA, CDR2 SQIVND (reference sequence). CDR3 DNA sequence: TGTGCCAGTATAGGGAGGTGGGATAGCAATCAGCCCCAGCATTTT. Translation gives CASIGRWDSNQPQHF.

V and J are TRBV14 and TRBJ1-1; TRBD1 matches at 7 bases. The V gene end was trimmed by 4 bases and the J gene end by 0 bases; junction bases not matched to a gene: 2. This CDR3 has 14 residues. In germline, CDR1 is SGHDN, CDR2 FVKESK. The CDR3 is CASSRQGLNTEAFF. The CDR3 coding sequence is TGTGCCAGCAGCCGACAGGGCCTGAACACTGAAGCTTTCTTT.

This chain links TRBV5-8 with TRBJ2-5; 7 bases map to TRBD1. Germline V gene sequence: CDR1 SGHTS, CDR2 YDEGEE. J lost 0 bases, V lost 4 bases, and 3 bases had no gene match. This CDR3 is 14 amino acids long. The CDR3 DNA is TGTGCCAGCAGCCTGACAGGGTACCAAGAGACCCAGTACTTC. Translating gives CASSLTGYQETQYF. The complete variable domain, with remaining parts taken from reference TRBV5-8 and TRBJ2-5, reads EAGVTQSPTHLIKTRGQQATLRCSPISGHTSVYWYQQALGLGLQFLLWYDEGEERNRGNFPPRFSGRQFPNYSSELNVNALELEDSALYLCASSLTGYQETQYFGPGTRLLVL.

This clone appeared many times. This chain connects TRBV10-3 to TRBJ2-7; the match to TRBD1 covers 7 bases. The CDR3 has 13 residues. V trimming: 6 bases; J trimming: 5 bases; junction bases outside the gene matches: 7. Germline V gives CDR1 ENHRY, CDR2 SYGVKD. CDR3 coding DNA: TGTGCCATCAGGGACGGGACAGTCAACGAGCAGTACTTC. Its translation is CAIRDGTVNEQYF.

This chain joins TRBV28 and TRBJ2-3; weak D call: TRBD2 (5 bases). This CDR3 is 14 amino acids long. Trimming removed 4 bases at V and 8 bases at J, with 16 bases between. Germline V gene data show CDR1 as MDHEN and CDR2 as SYDVKM. The CDR3 loop is CASSWSGPSSTQYF. The CDR3 nucleotides read TGTGCCAGCAGTTGGAGCGGACCTTCTTCTACGCAGTATTTT. Full variable domain (missing parts from reference TRBV28 and TRBJ2-3): DVKVTQSSRYLVKRTGEKVFLECVQDMDHENMFWYRQDPGLGLRLIYFSYDVKMKEKGDIPEGYSVSREKKERFSLILESASTNQTSMYLCASSWSGPSSTQYFGPGTRLTVL.

The chain joins TRBV18 to TRBJ2-1; TRBD2 aligns across 10 bases. The CDR3 runs 14 residues. V lost 5 bases, J lost 5 bases, and 3 bases stayed unmatched. Germline loops: CDR1 KGHSH, CDR2 LQKENI. CDR3 loop: CASSSLAGNNEQFF. The CDR3 nucleotides are TGTGCCAGCTCATCACTAGCGGGAAACAATGAGCAGTTCTTC. Complete variable domain (other parts from reference TRBV18 and TRBJ2-1): NAGVMQNPRHLVRRRGQEARLRCSPMKGHSHVYWYRQLPEEGLKFMVYLQKENIIDESGMPKERFSAEFPKEGPSILRIQQVVRGDSAAYFCASSSLAGNNEQFFGPGTRLTVL.

This chain links TRBV5-6 with TRBJ1-5; D may be TRBD1 (6 bases). Trimming cost V 1 base and J 6 bases, with 11 bases left between them. CDR3 length: 14 amino acids. The germline gives CDR1 SGHDT, CDR2 YYEEEE. CDR3 residues: CASSLFGGGQPQHF. The CDR3 DNA sequence: TGTGCCAGCAGCTTGTTTGGGGGCGGTCAGCCCCAGCATTTT.

The chain uses TRBV7-6 and TRBJ2-5; 8 bases agree with TRBD1. The CDR3 contains 15 residues. Germline assignment: CDR1 SGHVS and CDR2 FNYEAQ. Trimming at V came to 5 bases and at J to 3 bases, leaving 8 bases not matched to a gene. This CDR3 is CASSLLGTGKETQYF. CDR3 sequence (DNA): TGTGCCAGCAGCCTACTAGGGACAGGAAAAGAGACCCAGTACTTC.

The rearrangement joins TRBV28 to TRBJ2-7; TRBD1 is a possible D gene (6 bases). This CDR3 has 13 residues. Germline V gives CDR1 MDHEN, CDR2 SYDVKM. V lost 6 bases to trimming and J lost 1 base, with 10 bases between them. CDR3 DNA: TGTGCCAGCAGACCTGGACAGTCCTACGAGCAGTACTTC. Translation gives CASRPGQSYEQYF.